This entry concerns a single T cell receptor (beta chain). This sample was included in a study of shared clonotypes between healthy human individuals. The CDR3 is made up of 11 amino acids. Between the trimmed V and J ends, which lost 4 bases and 5 bases, there was a span of 6 bases. Looked up from germline, CDR1 is SGHNT and CDR2 is YYREEE (reference sequence). Within Nashville, Tennessee resided all donors, each a Caucasian adult. The genomic DNA of each subset was split evenly across several immunoSEQ plates. It was on ten immunoSEQ deep assay plates that unsorted PBMC DNA was sequenced. Per the original data handling: ImmunoSEQ junction-only sequences lacked quality scores, so their filtering differed. Profiling relied on immunoSEQ multiplex PCR, and the TCRdb table lists in-frame clones only, not all of them. The D gene and trimming were derived from the DNA, and the V and J assignments and clone size from that table. This table has over 400,000 clones, about 78% appearing once.

This chain uses TRBV5-4 with TRBJ1-1; D unresolved. The sequenced sample was PBMCs. This receptor was obtained from a woman in her 40s in good health. Some clones in this sample may be carry-over from other donors' samples. This CDR3 reads CASSENTEAFF. CDR3 nucleotides: TGTGCCAGCAGCGAGAATACTGAAGCTTTCTTT.